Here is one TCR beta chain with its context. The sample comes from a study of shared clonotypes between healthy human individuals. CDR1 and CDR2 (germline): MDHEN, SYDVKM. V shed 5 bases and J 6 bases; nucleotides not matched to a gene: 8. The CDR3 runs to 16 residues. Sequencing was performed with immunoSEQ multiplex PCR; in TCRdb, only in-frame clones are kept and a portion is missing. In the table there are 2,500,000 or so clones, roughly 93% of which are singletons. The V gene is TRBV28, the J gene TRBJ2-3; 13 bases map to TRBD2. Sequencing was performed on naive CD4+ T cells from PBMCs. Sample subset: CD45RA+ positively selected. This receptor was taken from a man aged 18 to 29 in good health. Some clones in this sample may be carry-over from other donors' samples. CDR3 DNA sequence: TGTGCCAGCAGTCTGACTAGCGGGAGGCCAGGGGATACGCAGTATTTT. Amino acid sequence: CASSLTSGRPGDTQYF.